These T cell receptor beta chains were read from a single sample in a study of patients and donors after allogeneic stem cell transplantation. TCRdb reprocessed the RT-PCR reads with MiXCR, giving one entry per CDR3 protein. Of roughly 940,000 distinct CDR3 sequences detected, more than 15% appear once; the ten largest clones hold 6%. The sequencing input was blood, either unsorted or a sorted T cell fraction (not recorded which). The receptors were gathered from a human donor who was either an allogeneic HSCT recipient or a stem cell or donor lymphocyte infusion donor (not recorded which). It is not recorded whose cells these are; they may come from a transplant donor. CDR3s include the opening cysteine and the closing phenylalanine or tryptophan. Fields, in order: CDR3 length, clone size, J gene, D gene, V gene, CDR3 DNA, CDR3 protein. A D gene is named only where the DNA matches it firmly. Size tells how often a clone was seen (once, few, many) or the class of an expanded clone, and some rows leave it out.

17	.	TRBJ1-1	.	TRBV20-1	TGCAGTGCTAGAGCTTACAGGTTCTGGGGGATGAACACTGAAGCTTTCTTT	CSARAYRFWGMNTEAFF
16	.	TRBJ2-5	TRBD2	TRBV5-6	TGTGCCAGCAGCTCCCATAGCGGGGGGCGGCAAGAGACCCAGTACTTC	CASSSHSGGRQETQYF
13	.	TRBJ1-4	.	TRBV20-1	TGCAGTGCTAGAGATCCCAGACAGCAAAAACTGTTTTTT	CSARDPRQQKLFF
16	few	TRBJ2-1	TRBD2	TRBV24-1	TGTGCCACCAGTGACCGAAGCGGGGGGGCCGGCAATGAGCAGTTCTTC	CATSDRSGGAGNEQFF
15	few	TRBJ1-2	TRBD1	TRBV18	TGTGCCAGCTCACCTCTACAGGGGGTGGGGAGCGGCTACACCTTC	CASSPLQGVGSGYTF
15	few	TRBJ2-7	TRBD2	TRBV4-1	TGCGCCAGCAGCGGATCCGGACTAGTCTCCTACGAGCAGTACTTC	CASSGSGLVSYEQYF
17	once	TRBJ2-1	.	TRBV18	TGTGCCAGCTCCCCAACCTCGGGCCCACAAACCTACAATGAGCAGTTCTTC	CASSPTSGPQTYNEQFF
15	few	TRBJ2-5	TRBD2	TRBV10-3	TGTGCCATCAGCCTGGGACTAGCGGGGGAAGAGACCCAGTACTTC	CAISLGLAGEETQYF
15	.	TRBJ2-7	.	TRBV5-1	TGCGCCAGCAGCACGGGGGACAGTCACTCCTACGAGCAGTACTTC	CASSTGDSHSYEQYF
14	few	TRBJ2-1	.	TRBV10-3	TGTGCCATCAGCTCGGACCCCGGGGGCAATGAGCAGTTCTTC	CAISSDPGGNEQFF
15	.	TRBJ1-3	TRBD1	TRBV9	TGTGCCAGCAGCGTCTCGGGACAGGGCGGAAACACCATATATTTT	CASSVSGQGGNTIYF
14	few	TRBJ2-5	TRBD2	TRBV3-1	TGTGCCAGCAGCCCAGGACTAGCGGGAGGGCCGCGGTACTTC	CASSPGLAGGPRYF
11	many	TRBJ2-3	.	TRBV12-3/TRBV12-4	TGTGCCAGCAGACAAACGGATACGCAGTATTTT	CASRQTDTQYF
13	.	TRBJ1-6	.	TRBV30	TGTGCCTGGAACGGAGGGGGGCCATCACCCCTCCACTTT	CAWNGGGPSPLHF
16	once	TRBJ1-1	.	TRBV25-1	TGTGCCAGCAGTGCTGGAGGGCATGTGGCAGGTATCGCAGCTTTCTTT	CASSAGGHVAGIAAFF
13	.	TRBJ2-3	.	TRBV20-1	TGCAGTGCTAGAGAAGGTCGACCAGATACGCAGTATTTT	CSAREGRPDTQYF
16	few	TRBJ2-5	.	TRBV7-8	TGTGCCAGCAGCCTGCATCCTGCGGGGAACCAAGAGACCCAGTACTTC	CASSLHPAGNQETQYF
14	.	TRBJ2-2	.	TRBV9	TGTGCCAGCAGCGTAGTCGGGAGCGCCGGGGAGCTGTTTTTT	CASSVVGSAGELFF
15	.	TRBJ1-6	TRBD1	TRBV12-3/TRBV12-4	TGTGCCAGCAGTGTTGGACAGGGGAGGAATTCACCCCTCCACTTT	CASSVGQGRNSPLHF
15	few	TRBJ1-4	.	TRBV27	TGTGCCAGCGGGGGCTCCGGGCCCGGGGATGAAAAACTGTTTTTT	CASGGSGPGDEKLFF
12	few	TRBJ1-2	.	TRBV12-3/TRBV12-4	TGTGCCACAAAGAGTGTCGGCTATGGCTACACCTTC	CATKSVGYGYTF
12	many	TRBJ1-6	TRBD1	TRBV29-1	TGCAGCGTAAGACAGGGGAATTCACCCCTCCACTTT	CSVRQGNSPLHF
11	.	TRBJ2-4	.	TRBV29-1	TGCAGCGCACTAGTAGCGAACATTCAGTACTTC	CSALVANIQYF
15	few	TRBJ1-2	TRBD1	TRBV5-5	TGTGCCAGCAGCTTTGATCCCGGGACAGGGGATGGCTACACCTTC	CASSFDPGTGDGYTF
15	few	TRBJ2-7	.	TRBV11-2	TGTGCCAGCAGCTTATACGAGGTAACCCCCTACGAGCAGTACTTC	CASSLYEVTPYEQYF
15	.	TRBJ1-2	TRBD1	TRBV4-3	TGCGCCAGCAGCCGTAGACAGGGGAGGGACTATGGCTACACCTTC	CASSRRQGRDYGYTF
15	.	TRBJ1-3	.	TRBV5-1	TGCGCCAGCAGCGCAACAGGGAACTCTGGAAACACCATATATTTT	CASSATGNSGNTIYF
15	many	TRBJ1-4	TRBD1	TRBV12-3/TRBV12-4	TGTGCCAGCAGTTCCACAGGGGGAAGGACTGAAAAACTGTTTTTT	CASSSTGGRTEKLFF
14	.	TRBJ2-7	TRBD1	TRBV7-9	TGTGCCAGCAGCCCCGGACAGGGGGCAAGTGAGCAGTACTTC	CASSPGQGASEQYF
12	many	TRBJ1-4	TRBD1	TRBV20-1	TGCAGTGCGCACAGGGGCGATGAAAAACTGTTTTTT	CSAHRGDEKLFF
16	few	TRBJ2-2	.	TRBV7-3	TGTGCCAGCAGCTTTATCAGAGGGGGGGCCGGCGGGGAGCTGTTTTTT	CASSFIRGGAGGELFF
12	few	TRBJ2-7	.	TRBV20-1	TGCAGTGCTAGAGATCAGGGGCCCGAGCAGTACTTC	CSARDQGPEQYF
14	few	TRBJ1-5	.	TRBV20-1	TGCAGTGCTAGAGAGGCGGGCCCAGATCAGCCCCAGCATTTT	CSAREAGPDQPQHF
12	.	TRBJ2-1	.	TRBV9	TGTGCCAGCAGCGTAGGCGGAAGTGAGCAGTTCTTC	CASSVGGSEQFF
15	.	TRBJ2-3	TRBD2	TRBV18	TGTGCCAGCTCACCACTCGGGGGGGCCATGGATACGCAGTATTTT	CASSPLGGAMDTQYF
13	few	TRBJ2-5	.	TRBV5-1	TGCGCCAGCAGAACCCACTTGGGAGAGACCCAGTACTTC	CASRTHLGETQYF
11	few	TRBJ2-3	.	TRBV29-1	TGCAGCGTTGAGGGGGGAAGTACGCAGTATTTT	CSVEGGSTQYF
17	.	TRBJ1-1	TRBD1	TRBV5-1	TGCGCCAGCAGCCGGGACAGAGGAACGAAAAGGAACACTGAAGCTTTCTTT	CASSRDRGTKRNTEAFF
16	few	TRBJ1-1	.	TRBV9	TGTGCCAGCAGCGTAGGAACAGGGAGGGTGAACACTGAAGCTTTCTTT	CASSVGTGRVNTEAFF
13	many	TRBJ2-1	.	TRBV12-3/TRBV12-4	TGTGCCAGCAGGACTAGAAGTCACAATGAGCAGTTCTTC	CASRTRSHNEQFF
17	.	TRBJ2-4	TRBD2	TRBV29-1	TGCAGCGTTTTCGTCCGGGCTAGCGGGAGGAAGGGGGACATTCAGTACTTC	CSVFVRASGRKGDIQYF